The rows below give T cell receptor beta chains drawn from one sample of a study of blood T cell repertoires in COVID-19. TCRdb keeps only in-frame clones here, not all; method: immunoSEQ multiplex PCR. The sample holds some 300,000 clones, about 87% seen once. The material sequenced was peripheral blood. Receptors were obtained from a woman in her 30s who had recovered from COVID-19. Both conserved end residues are part of each CDR3. The order of the fields is D gene, clone size, J gene, V gene, CDR3 DNA, CDR3 protein. D genes are given only for firm matches. Size values are once, few and many counts, or a class for expanded clones, and some rows have none.

. | . | TRBJ2-2 | TRBV10-2 | TGCGCCAGCAGGTCCGGGGGTCACACCGGGGAGCTGTTTTTT | CASRSGGHTGELFF
. | . | TRBJ1-2 | TRBV27 | TGTGCCAGCAGTTTATTCGCGGGGGATTATGGCTACACCTTC | CASSLFAGDYGYTF
. | . | TRBJ1-2 | TRBV2 | TGTGCCAGCAACCCCGAGGGTTATGGCTACACCTTC | CASNPEGYGYTF
TRBD1 | few | TRBJ1-1 | TRBV19 | TGTGCCAGTAGTACGGGACAGGGATTCCACACTGAAGCTTTCTTT | CASSTGQGFHTEAFF
TRBD1 | . | TRBJ2-1 | TRBV5-8 | TGTGCCAGCAGCTTGCAGGGGGCTACCTACAATGAGCAGTTCTTC | CASSLQGATYNEQFF
. | . | TRBJ1-4 | TRBV24-1 | TGTGCCACCAGTGATTCGCGGGGGATTAGGGAAAAACTGTTTTTT | CATSDSRGIREKLFF
TRBD1 | . | TRBJ2-5 | TRBV7-7 | TGTGCCAGCAGCTTAGGTTTCGGCAGGGGGAAACAGACCCAGTACTTC | CASSLGFGRGKQTQYF
. | . | TRBJ1-1 | TRBV7-9 | TGTGCCAGCAGCTCCTACAGGACCTCCGTAGATCTGAACACTGAAGCTTTCTTT | CASSSYRTSVDLNTEAFF
. | . | TRBJ1-1 | TRBV6-5 | TGTGCCAGCAGGGACCAGGGGAACACTGAAGCTTTCTTT | CASRDQGNTEAFF
TRBD2 | . | TRBJ2-5 | TRBV6-2/TRBV6-3 | TGTGCCAGCAGCCCCGGCGGGGGGGGCAGACAAGAGACCCAGTACTTC | CASSPGGGGRQETQYF
TRBD1 | once | TRBJ1-4 | TRBV28 | TGTGCCAGCAGGTTTGGGGACAGGGGTAATGAAAAACTGTTTTTT | CASRFGDRGNEKLFF
. | . | TRBJ2-5 | TRBV29-1 | TGCAGCGCCCGGGACCAGGGGGAGACCCAGTACTTC | CSARDQGETQYF
TRBD1 | . | TRBJ2-7 | TRBV27 | TGTGCCAGCAGTTTACGGACAGGGGAGGACGAGCAGTACTTC | CASSLRTGEDEQYF
TRBD1 | . | TRBJ1-4 | TRBV6-6 | TGTGCCAGCAGTTCCCCGGGACAGGGTAATGAAAAACTGTTTTTT | CASSSPGQGNEKLFF
. | . | TRBJ2-5 | TRBV5-6 | TGTGCCAGCAGCGTAGTGGGAGGAGAGACCCAGTACTTC | CASSVVGGETQYF
TRBD1 | few | TRBJ2-3 | TRBV6-4 | TGTGCCAGCAGTGATGGGACAGGGGGCACAGATACGCAGTATTTT | CASSDGTGGTDTQYF
. | once | TRBJ1-4 | TRBV11-2 | TGTGCCAGCAGCTTACGTCCAGGGACTAATGAAAAACTGTTTTTT | CASSLRPGTNEKLFF
. | . | TRBJ1-4 | TRBV27 | TGTGCCAGCAGTTCGAGGGACACACGATCCGCAACTAATGAAAAACTGTTTTTT | CASSSRDTRSATNEKLFF
. | . | TRBJ2-2 | TRBV4-3 | TGCGCCAGCAGCCAAGGACTCGTCACCGGGGAGCTGTTTTTT | CASSQGLVTGELFF
TRBD2 | . | TRBJ2-4 | TRBV5-4 | TGTGCCAGCAGCCCAGCGGGGGGAATAGCCAAAAACATTCAGTACTTC | CASSPAGGIAKNIQYF
TRBD1 | . | TRBJ1-2 | TRBV28 | TGTGCCAGCGTACAGGGGAACTATGGCTACACCTTC | CASVQGNYGYTF
. | few | TRBJ2-5 | TRBV7-9 | TGTGCCAGCAGCTTAGAACACAGAGAGACCCAGTACTTC | CASSLEHRETQYF
. | . | TRBJ1-2 | TRBV15 | TGTGCCACCAGCCCCCGCAGCACGGGTGGCTACACCTTC | CATSPRSTGGYTF
. | . | TRBJ2-2 | TRBV11-2 | TGTGCCAGCAGCTTAGATTTAGAGCTCGCGGGCACCGGGGAGCTGTTTTTT | CASSLDLELAGTGELFF
TRBD1 | . | TRBJ2-1 | TRBV2 | TGTGCCAGCAGTACTCGACAGGGGATAGGCAATGAGCAGTTCTTC | CASSTRQGIGNEQFF
. | once | TRBJ2-7 | TRBV28 | TGTGCCAGCATCGATGGGGGGAGGTACGAGCAGTACTTC | CASIDGGRYEQYF
TRBD2 | . | TRBJ2-3 | TRBV7-3 | TGTGCCAGCAGCCCTCAACTAGCGGGGACAGATACGCAGTATTTT | CASSPQLAGTDTQYF
TRBD1 | . | TRBJ2-2 | TRBV5-1 | TGCGCCAGCAGCAAGGGACAGGGGGCTGACACCGGGGAGCTGTTTTTT | CASSKGQGADTGELFF
TRBD1 | . | TRBJ1-2 | TRBV7-9 | TGTGCCAGCAGGCCTACAGGGGGCTATGGCTACACCTTC | CASRPTGGYGYTF
TRBD1 | . | TRBJ2-7 | TRBV27 | TGTGCCAGCAGTTTAAAGGGACAGGGGACGGGAGAGCAGTACTTC | CASSLKGQGTGEQYF
. | . | TRBJ2-7 | TRBV5-1 | TGCGCCAGCAGCTTGAGTGTAGAGTACGAGCAGTACTTC | CASSLSVEYEQYF
. | . | TRBJ1-5 | TRBV2 | TGTGCCAGCAGTGCCGGAGGGGCGAGCAATCAGCCCCAGCATTTT | CASSAGGASNQPQHF
TRBD1 | . | TRBJ1-2 | TRBV7-2 | TGTGCCAGCAGCTTGGGACAGGGGACCTTC | CASSLGQGTF
. | . | TRBJ2-3 | TRBV9 | TGTGCCAGCAGCGGACGGGATAGCACAGATACGCAGTATTTT | CASSGRDSTDTQYF
. | once | TRBJ1-5 | TRBV7-2 | TGTGCCAGCAGCTCCTACTCGGGACACCTAAGCAATCAGCCCCAGCATTTT | CASSSYSGHLSNQPQHF
. | . | TRBJ1-5 | TRBV28 | TGTGCCAGCAGTTTCTTTACAGGGCAGCCCCAGCATTTT | CASSFFTGQPQHF
. | . | TRBJ2-2 | TRBV27 | TGTGCCAGCAGTCCCACGGTGGTCTCCGGGGAGCTGTTTTTT | CASSPTVVSGELFF
TRBD1 | . | TRBJ2-1 | TRBV28 | TGTGCCAGCAGTTTGGGTACACAGGGGACAGGGGGCGATGAGCAGTTCTTC | CASSLGTQGTGGDEQFF
TRBD1 | once | TRBJ1-2 | TRBV7-2 | TGTGCCAGCAGCTTAGGGGGGACAGGGAGAGGCTATGGCTACACCTTC | CASSLGGTGRGYGYTF
. | . | TRBJ1-2 | TRBV28 | TGTGCCAGCAGTTTTCTCGGCAGCGAGAACTATGGCTACACCTTC | CASSFLGSENYGYTF
. | . | TRBJ1-3 | TRBV5-1 | TGCGCCAGCAGCTTGACAGATCCTTTCTCTGGAAACACCATATATTTT | CASSLTDPFSGNTIYF
. | . | TRBJ1-5 | TRBV18 | TGTGCCAGCTCAGCCGGGACAAGATATAGCAATCAGCCCCAGCATTTT | CASSAGTRYSNQPQHF
TRBD2 | . | TRBJ2-1 | TRBV24-1 | TGTGCCACCAGTAGCGGGGGGCCGTACAATGAGCAGTTCTTC | CATSSGGPYNEQFF